The next 24 T cell receptor beta chains were all read from a single sample in a study of identical twins. Via MiXCR, TCRdb re-called the 5' RACE reads, giving one row per CDR3 protein. The sample comprises roughly 230,000 distinct CDR3 sequences, about 8.5% of which are singletons, and about 3% rests with the top ten. The sample was also linked to a second study, of yellow fever vaccine responses in identical twins.

Specimen: CD8+ T cells sorted from blood. These TCRs come from a woman aged 18-30 years in good health.

This clonotype came up a few times. The rearrangement joins TRBV27 to TRBJ2-5, with D possibly matching TRBD2 (6 bases). The CDR3 extends over 18 amino acids. The V gene lost 2 bases and the J gene lost 5 bases, with 24 bases spanning the gap. In germline, CDR1 is MNHEY, CDR2 SMNVEV (reference sequence). The CDR3 loop is CASSLRGRGLPLGETQYF. The CDR3 nucleotides are TGTGCCAGCAGTTTAAGAGGTCGGGGGTTACCCTTGGGGGAGACCCAGTACTTC.

The chain recombines TRBV4-3 with TRBJ2-7, with 8 bases fitting TRBD1. The CDR3 sequence is 15 residues long. Trimming cost V 1 base and J 3 bases; bases outside gene matches: 5. Looked up from germline, CDR1 is LGHNA and CDR2 is YSLEER. The CDR3 coding sequence is TGCGCCAGCAGCCAAGCAGGGACAGGAAACTACGAGCAGTACTTC. It is translated as CASSQAGTGNYEQYF.

This clonotype was counted ten times or more. The chain carries TRBV4-3 and TRBJ2-2; 15 bases are shared with TRBD2. Germline CDR1 LGHNA, CDR2 YSLEER. CDR3 size: 17 residues. Trimming took 3 bases from V and 4 from J; bases not matched to a gene: 3. This chain's CDR3 is CASSQGLAGGRTGELFF. The CDR3 bases are TGCGCCAGCAGCCAGGGACTAGCGGGAGGACGCACCGGGGAGCTGTTTTTT.

This clonotype was counted many times. In DNA form, the CDR3 reads TGCGCCAGCAGCTTGGGTAACGGGGGACAAGGCTACACCTTC. This codes for CASSLGNGGQGYTF. The chain employs TRBV5-1 and TRBJ1-2, with D possibly matching TRBD1 (6 bases). V shed 0 bases and J shed 8 bases, with 14 bases lying between them. The CDR3 runs 14 residues. Germline-derived CDR1 and CDR2 are SGHRS and YFSETQ. The entire variable domain, with the rest obtained from reference TRBV5-1 and TRBJ1-2, is as follows: KAGVTQTPRYLIKTRGQQVTLSCSPISGHRSVSWYQQTPGQGLQFLFEYFSETQRNKGNFPGRFSGRQFSNSRSEMNVSTLELGDSALYLCASSLGNGGQGYTFGSGTRLTVV.

This clonotype was seen repeatedly, ten times or more. The J gene is TRBJ1-2, the V gene TRBV7-2; D not resolved. From germline, CDR1 is SGHTA and CDR2 FQGNSA. With 4 bases removed from V and 4 bases from J, the gap between germline ends came to 4 bases. The CDR3 has 11 residues. In nucleotides, the CDR3 is TGTGCCAGCAGCTCCAGCTATGGCTACACCTTC. Protein product: CASSSSYGYTF.

The table lists this clonotype with a few counts. This chain links TRBV6-2 or TRBV6-3 with TRBJ2-1; no definite D call. The V gene's germline CDR1 is MNHEY and CDR2 SVGEGT. Trimming left V 2 bases short and J 5 bases short, with 13 bases between. The CDR3 has 15 residues. The CDR3 protein is CASSYGPAVHNEQFF. The CDR3, as DNA: TGTGCCAGCAGTTACGGACCGGCGGTCCACAATGAGCAGTTCTTC.

The rearrangement joins TRBV7-6 to TRBJ2-5, with 8 bases matching TRBD2. The CDR3 spans 15 residues. Germline lookup yields CDR1 SGHVS and CDR2 FNYEAQ. J was trimmed by 5 bases and V by 1 base; bases with no gene match: 6. This chain's CDR3 is CASSLGAGAGETQYF. As DNA, the CDR3 is TGTGCCAGCAGCTTAGGAGCGGGGGCGGGGGAGACCCAGTACTTC.

This sequence joins TRBV5-5 and TRBJ1-5; 8 bases are a match to TRBD1. The V gene end was trimmed by 2 bases and the J gene end by 2 bases; junction bases not matched to a gene: 9. The CDR3 loop spans 17 amino acids. The germline V gene has CDR1 SGHKS and CDR2 YYEKEE (reference sequence). CDR3 bases: TGTGCCAGCAGCTTAATATCAGGGGGCCAGGGCAATCAGCCCCAGCATTTT. It yields the protein CASSLISGGQGNQPQHF. Variable domain in full (rest from reference TRBV5-5 and TRBJ1-5): DAGVTQSPTHLIKTRGQQVTLRCSPISGHKSVSWYQQVLGQGPQFIFQYYEKEERGRGNFPDRFSARQFPNYSSELNVNALLLGDSALYLCASSLISGGQGNQPQHFGDGTRLSIL.

In its sample, this clonotype was seen many times. The V call is TRBV7-2, the J call TRBJ1-5; TRBD1 aligns across 7 bases. This CDR3 region has 15 residues. The V and J ends lost 5 bases and 0 bases, in that order; junction bases with no gene match: 4. CDR1 and CDR2 (germline): SGHTA, FQGNSA. The CDR3 spells CASSQGDNSNQPQHF. CDR3 DNA: TGTGCCAGCAGCCAGGGGGATAATAGCAATCAGCCCCAGCATTTT.

The chain carries TRBV28 and TRBJ2-1, with a weak D call TRBD2 (5 bases). Germline values: CDR1 MDHEN, CDR2 SYDVKM. V lost 3 bases to trimming and J lost 0 bases, with 12 bases between them. The CDR3 spans 16 residues. The CDR3 is CASSFLPGSSYNEQFF. CDR3 sequence (DNA): TGTGCCAGCAGTTTTCTCCCGGGGAGCTCCTACAATGAGCAGTTCTTC.

This clonotype occurred many times. The chain uses TRBV29-1 and TRBJ2-7; D possibly matches TRBD1 or TRBD2 (5 bases each). Germline CDR1 SQVTM, CDR2 ANQGSEA. The V end lost 1 base, the J end lost 2 bases, and 9 bases lay between the germline ends. The CDR3 extends over 13 amino acids. The chain's CDR3 is CSVEGDEAYEQYF. As DNA, the CDR3 is TGCAGCGTTGAAGGGGACGAGGCCTACGAGCAGTACTTC.

In this sample, this clonotype turned up a few times. This chain uses TRBV29-1 with TRBJ2-7; D remains unclear. CDR1 is SQVTM and CDR2 is ANQGSEA in the germline V gene. This CDR3 region has 14 residues. Trimming stripped 0 bases from V and 2 bases from J, with 11 bases between. The CDR3 protein is CSVEDTDRPYEQYF. The CDR3 DNA reads as TGCAGCGTTGAAGATACGGACCGACCCTACGAGCAGTACTTC.

A few counts support this clonotype. The chain uses TRBV27 and TRBJ2-7; TRBD2 might be the D (5 bases). In germline, CDR1 is MNHEY, CDR2 SMNVEV (reference sequence). V was shortened by 2 bases and J by 7 bases, with 12 bases between the two germline ends. The CDR3 has 13 residues. CDR3: CASSLIGVKEQYF. CDR3 nucleotides: TGTGCCAGCAGTTTAATCGGGGTGAAAGAGCAGTACTTC.

This clonotype was seen a few times. CDR3 protein: CASTMTDSYNEQFF. For the CDR3, the DNA is TGTGCCAGCACCATGACAGACTCCTACAATGAGCAGTTCTTC. The chain has TRBV28 and TRBJ2-1; perhaps TRBD1 as D (5 bases). The germline gives CDR1 MDHEN, CDR2 SYDVKM. V was shortened by 7 bases and J by 0 bases, with 10 bases between the two germline ends. This CDR3 is built from 14 residues.

There are many counts of this clonotype. This rearrangement joins TRBV12-3 or TRBV12-4 to TRBJ2-1; D possibly corresponds to TRBD1 (5 bases). V was cut by 6 bases and J by 3 bases, with 12 bases left in between. This CDR3 region has 14 residues. The CDR3 sequence is CASSPGSVYNEQFF. CDR3 sequence (DNA): TGTGCCAGCAGCCCAGGGTCCGTCTACAATGAGCAGTTCTTC.

This clonotype was observed a handful of times. The chain links TRBV27 to TRBJ2-1, with 8 nucleotides matching TRBD2. Germline CDR1 MNHEY, CDR2 SMNVEV (reference sequence). The CDR3 is made up of 14 amino acids. Trimming at V came to 5 bases and at J to 3 bases, leaving 3 bases not matched to a gene. CDR3 DNA: TGTGCCAGCAGTGGCGGGGGGTACTACAATGAGCAGTTCTTC. As protein: CASSGGGYYNEQFF.

This clonotype was detected ten times or more. The J gene is TRBJ2-2, the V gene TRBV6-2 or TRBV6-3; D is uncertain. This CDR3 contains 11 residues. Germline CDR1 and CDR2: MNHEY and SVGEGT. The V gene lost 4 bases and the J gene lost 4 bases, with 1 base spanning the gap. The CDR3 loop is CASSFTGELFF. The CDR3 DNA reads as TGTGCCAGCAGTTTCACCGGGGAGCTGTTTTTT.

In its sample, this clonotype was seen a few times. The V call is TRBV4-3, the J call TRBJ2-1; D is undetermined. V lost 0 bases to trimming and J lost 8 bases, with 14 bases between them. CDR1 is LGHNA and CDR2 is YSLEER in the germline V gene. The CDR3 is made up of 15 amino acids. CDR3 DNA: TGCGCCAGCAGCCAAGATCGGGTCTCCTTCGATGAGCAGTTCTTC. It translates to CASSQDRVSFDEQFF.

This clonotype has ten or more counts. The chain joins TRBV29-1 to TRBJ2-3; 8 nucleotides line up with TRBD2. V shed 4 bases and J 7 bases; nucleotides not matched to a gene: 10. The CDR3 length is 14 residues. The germline V gene encodes CDR1 SQVTM and CDR2 ANQGSEA. DNA for the CDR3: TGCAGCGTTGTTTCCCGGGAGGGGCCGAATACGCAGTATTTT. Translating it yields CSVVSREGPNTQYF.

The chain links TRBV28 to TRBJ2-2, with no clear D. Germline V CDR1 and CDR2: MDHEN, SYDVKM. Trimming cost V 1 base and J 4 bases, with 16 bases left between them. The CDR3 is made up of 17 amino acids. The CDR3 loop is CASSLSLLGLITGELFF. Here the CDR3 DNA reads TGTGCCAGCAGTTTATCTCTTTTAGGGCTAATCACCGGGGAGCTGTTTTTT.

V gene TRBV7-9 combines with J gene TRBJ2-1; TRBD2 is a possible D gene (5 bases). This CDR3 is 14 amino acids long. Germline loops: CDR1 SEHNR, CDR2 FQNEAQ (reference sequence). V lost 1 base and J 6 bases, leaving 10 bases between the germline ends. The CDR3 loop reads CASSLEWTSNEQFF. The CDR3 DNA reads TGTGCCAGCAGCTTAGAGTGGACTTCCAATGAGCAGTTCTTC.

The V call is TRBV27, the J call TRBJ2-7; D may be TRBD2 (5 bases). Deletions cut 5 bases from V and 6 bases from J, with 14 bases between. The CDR3 is made up of 13 amino acids. Germline assignment: CDR1 MNHEY and CDR2 SMNVEV (reference sequence). The CDR3 nucleotides are TGTGCCAGCAGTAGATTACTAGTTCCCGAGCAGTACTTC. It is translated as CASSRLLVPEQYF.

Ten or more counts support this clonotype. This rearrangement joins TRBV29-1 to TRBJ2-1; 10 nucleotides agree with TRBD1. J gave up 6 bases and V 6 bases, and 5 bases lay outside the gene matches. CDR3 size: 13 residues. Germline assignment: CDR1 SQVTM and CDR2 ANQGSEA. CDR3 DNA sequence: TGCAGCGTAGCTAGGACAGGGGGCAATGAGCAGTTCTTC. This sequence encodes CSVARTGGNEQFF.

This clonotype was picked up a small number of times. This chain connects TRBV3-1 to TRBJ2-2; 10 bases agree with TRBD2. The CDR3 sequence is 16 residues long. Trimming took 7 bases from V and 1 from J; bases not matched to a gene: 6. CDR1 is LGHDT, CDR2 YNNKEL, per germline (reference sequence). CDR3 sequence reads: CASTHRLAGNTGELFF. DNA of the CDR3: TGTGCCAGCACCCATCGACTAGCGGGGAACACCGGGGAGCTGTTTTTT. The full variable domain, rest sourced from reference TRBV3-1 and TRBJ2-2, is DTAVSQTPKYLVTQMGNDKSIKCEQNLGHDTMYWYKQDSKKFLKIMFSYNNKELIINETVPNRFSPKSPDKAHLNLHINSLELGDSAVYFCASTHRLAGNTGELFFGEGSRLTVL.